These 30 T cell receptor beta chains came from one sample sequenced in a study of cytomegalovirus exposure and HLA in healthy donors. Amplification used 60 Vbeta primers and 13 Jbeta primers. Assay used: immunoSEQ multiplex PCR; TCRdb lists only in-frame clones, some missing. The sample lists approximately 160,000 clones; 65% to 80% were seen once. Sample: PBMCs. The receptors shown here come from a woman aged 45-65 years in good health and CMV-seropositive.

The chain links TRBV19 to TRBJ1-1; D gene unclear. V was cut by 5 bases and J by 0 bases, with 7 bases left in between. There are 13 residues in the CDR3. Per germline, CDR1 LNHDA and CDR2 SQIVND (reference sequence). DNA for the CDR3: TGTGCCAGTAGTCGCCAGGTGAACACTGAAGCTTTCTTT. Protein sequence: CASSRQVNTEAFF.

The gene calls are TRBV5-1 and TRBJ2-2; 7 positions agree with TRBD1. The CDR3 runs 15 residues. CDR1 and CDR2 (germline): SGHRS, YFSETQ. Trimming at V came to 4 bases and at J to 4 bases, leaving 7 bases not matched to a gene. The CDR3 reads CASSVTGVGTGELFF. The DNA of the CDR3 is TGCGCCAGCAGCGTAACAGGGGTGGGCACCGGGGAGCTGTTTTTT.

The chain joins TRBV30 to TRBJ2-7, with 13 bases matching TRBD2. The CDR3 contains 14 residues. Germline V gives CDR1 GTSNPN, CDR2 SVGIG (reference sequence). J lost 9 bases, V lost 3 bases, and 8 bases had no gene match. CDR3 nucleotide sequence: TGTGCCTGGAGCCTTACTAGCGGGGGGGCCCCGCAGTACTTC. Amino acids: CAWSLTSGGAPQYF.

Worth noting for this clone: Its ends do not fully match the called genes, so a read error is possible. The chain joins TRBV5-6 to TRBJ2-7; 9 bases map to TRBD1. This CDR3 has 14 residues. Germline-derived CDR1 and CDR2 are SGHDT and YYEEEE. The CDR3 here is CASSFTGGSHEQYF. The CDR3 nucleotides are TGTGCCAGCAGCTTCACAGGGGGCTCCCACGAGCAGTACTTC.

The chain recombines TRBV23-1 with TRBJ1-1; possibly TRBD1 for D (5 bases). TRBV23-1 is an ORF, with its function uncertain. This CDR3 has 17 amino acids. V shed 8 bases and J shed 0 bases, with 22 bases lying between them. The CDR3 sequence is CASSLREGPEMNTEAFF. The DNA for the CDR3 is TGCGCCAGCTCCTTAAGGGAGGGGCCGGAGATGAACACTGAAGCTTTCTTT.

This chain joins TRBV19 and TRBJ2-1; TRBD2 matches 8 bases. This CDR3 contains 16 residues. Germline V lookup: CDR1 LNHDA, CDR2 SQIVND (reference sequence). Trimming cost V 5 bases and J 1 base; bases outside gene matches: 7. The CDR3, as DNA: TGTGCCAGTAGTCGGCGTTCTAGCGGGTCCTACAATGAGCAGTTCTTC. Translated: CASSRRSSGSYNEQFF. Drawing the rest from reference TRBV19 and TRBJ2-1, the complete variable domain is DGGITQSPKYLFRKEGQNVTLSCEQNLNHDAMYWYRQDPGQGLRLIYYSQIVNDFQKGDIAEGYSVSREKKESFPLTVTSAQKNPTAFYLCASSRRSSGSYNEQFFGPGTRLTVL.

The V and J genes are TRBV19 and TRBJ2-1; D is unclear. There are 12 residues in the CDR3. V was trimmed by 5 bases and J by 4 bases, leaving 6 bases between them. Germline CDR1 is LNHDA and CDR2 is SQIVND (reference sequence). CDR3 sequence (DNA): TGTGCCAGTAGTTCATTTTACAATGAGCAGTTCTTC. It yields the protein CASSSFYNEQFF.

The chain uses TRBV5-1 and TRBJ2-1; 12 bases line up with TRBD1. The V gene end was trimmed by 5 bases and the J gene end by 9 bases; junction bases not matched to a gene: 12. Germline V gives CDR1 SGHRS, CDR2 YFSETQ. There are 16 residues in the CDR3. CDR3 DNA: TGCGCCAGCAGTTGGATCACCGGGACAGGGGGCAGTGAGCAGTTCTTC. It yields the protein CASSWITGTGGSEQFF.

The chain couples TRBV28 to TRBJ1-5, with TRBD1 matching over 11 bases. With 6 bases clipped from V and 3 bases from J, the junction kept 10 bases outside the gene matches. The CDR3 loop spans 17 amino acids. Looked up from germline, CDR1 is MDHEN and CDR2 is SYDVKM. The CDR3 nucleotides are TGTGCCAGCAGGAATCTGGACAGGGGGCATATCAATCAGCCCCAGCATTTT. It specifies CASRNLDRGHINQPQHF.

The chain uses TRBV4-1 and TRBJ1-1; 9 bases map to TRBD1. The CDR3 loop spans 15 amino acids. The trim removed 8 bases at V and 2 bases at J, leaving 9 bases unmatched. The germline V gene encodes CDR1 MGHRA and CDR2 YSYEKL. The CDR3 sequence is CASGDTGQGNTEAFF. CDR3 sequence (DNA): TGCGCCAGCGGTGACACGGGACAGGGTAACACTGAAGCTTTCTTT.

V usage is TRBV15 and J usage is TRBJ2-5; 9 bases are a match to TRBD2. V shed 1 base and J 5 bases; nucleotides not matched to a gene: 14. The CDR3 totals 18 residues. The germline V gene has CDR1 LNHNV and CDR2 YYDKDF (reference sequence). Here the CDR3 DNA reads TGTGCCACCAGCAGAGGCGGGCTAGCGGGGTATAGGGTGGAGACCCAGTACTTC. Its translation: CATSRGGLAGYRVETQYF.

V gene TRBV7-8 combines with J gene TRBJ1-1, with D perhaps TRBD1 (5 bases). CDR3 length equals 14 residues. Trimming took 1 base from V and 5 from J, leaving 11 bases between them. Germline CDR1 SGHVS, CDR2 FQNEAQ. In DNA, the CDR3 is TGTGCCAGCAGCTTAGACGGGGGGTTGACTGAAGCTTTCTTT. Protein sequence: CASSLDGGLTEAFF.

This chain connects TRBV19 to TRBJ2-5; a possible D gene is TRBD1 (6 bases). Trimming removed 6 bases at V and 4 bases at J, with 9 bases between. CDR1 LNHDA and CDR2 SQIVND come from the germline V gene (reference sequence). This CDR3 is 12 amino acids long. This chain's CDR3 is CASRGTTETQYF. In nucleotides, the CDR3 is TGTGCCAGTAGGGGGACAACAGAGACCCAGTACTTC.

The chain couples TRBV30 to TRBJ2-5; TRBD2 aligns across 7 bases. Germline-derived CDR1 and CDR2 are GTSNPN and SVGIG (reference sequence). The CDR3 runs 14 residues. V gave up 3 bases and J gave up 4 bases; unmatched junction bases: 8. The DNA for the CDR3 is TGTGCCTGGAGCGCTGGACTAGTGGGAGAGACCCAGTACTTC. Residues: CAWSAGLVGETQYF.

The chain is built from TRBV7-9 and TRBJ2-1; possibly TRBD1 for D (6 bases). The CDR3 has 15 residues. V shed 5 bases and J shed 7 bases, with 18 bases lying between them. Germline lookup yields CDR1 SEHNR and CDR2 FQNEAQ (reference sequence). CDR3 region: CASSASVSGANEQFF. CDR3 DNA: TGTGCCAGCAGCGCAAGTGTCTCAGGGGCGAATGAGCAGTTCTTC.

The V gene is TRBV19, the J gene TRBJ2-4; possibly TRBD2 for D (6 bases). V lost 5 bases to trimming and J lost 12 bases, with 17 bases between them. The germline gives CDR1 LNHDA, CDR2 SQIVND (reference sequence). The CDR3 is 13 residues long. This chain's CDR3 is CASSQSDGGSQYF. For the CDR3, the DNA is TGTGCCAGTAGTCAGTCGGATGGGGGGAGTCAGTACTTC.

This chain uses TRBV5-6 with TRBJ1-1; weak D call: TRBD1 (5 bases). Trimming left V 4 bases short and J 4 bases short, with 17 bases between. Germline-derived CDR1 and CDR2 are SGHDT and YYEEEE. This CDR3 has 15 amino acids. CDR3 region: CASSGNRGGGTEAFF. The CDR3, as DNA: TGTGCCAGCAGCGGGAACCGTGGGGGGGGCACTGAAGCTTTCTTT.

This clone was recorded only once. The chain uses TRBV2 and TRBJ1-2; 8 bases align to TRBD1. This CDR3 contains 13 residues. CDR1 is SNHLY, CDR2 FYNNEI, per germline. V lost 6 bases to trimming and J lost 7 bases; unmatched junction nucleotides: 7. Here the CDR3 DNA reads TGTGCCAGCAGAGAGACAGGGGCTTTTGGCTACACCTTC. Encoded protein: CASRETGAFGYTF.

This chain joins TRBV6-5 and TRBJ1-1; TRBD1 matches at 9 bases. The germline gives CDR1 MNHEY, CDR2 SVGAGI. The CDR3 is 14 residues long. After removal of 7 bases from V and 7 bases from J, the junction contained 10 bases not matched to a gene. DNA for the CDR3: TGTGCCAGCATATACAGGGGGCAGGAAGGTGAAGCTTTCTTT. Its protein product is CASIYRGQEGEAFF.

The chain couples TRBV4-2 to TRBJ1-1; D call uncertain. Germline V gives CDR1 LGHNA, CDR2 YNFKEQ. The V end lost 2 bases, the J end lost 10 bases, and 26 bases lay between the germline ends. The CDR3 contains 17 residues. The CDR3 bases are TGTGCCAGCAGCCAATCAAGGGAGGACGGGCGGTTCTGGCGAGCTTTCTTT. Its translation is CASSQSREDGRFWRAFF.

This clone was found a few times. The DNA of the CDR3 is TGCAGCGTTGAGTACGGTAGCGGGGGGAACGAGCAGTACTTC. Translating gives CSVEYGSGGNEQYF. The rearrangement uses TRBV29-1 and TRBJ2-7; TRBD2 agrees at 10 bases. From germline, CDR1 is SQVTM and CDR2 ANQGSEA. The trim removed 3 bases at V and 5 bases at J, leaving 7 bases unmatched. CDR3 size: 14 residues.

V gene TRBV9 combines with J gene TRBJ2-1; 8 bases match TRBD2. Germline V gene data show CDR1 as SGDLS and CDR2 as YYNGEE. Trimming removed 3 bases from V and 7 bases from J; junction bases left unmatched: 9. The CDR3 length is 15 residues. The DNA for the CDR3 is TGTGCCAGCAGCGAGGGGGGGACTAGTCGTAATGAGCAGTTCTTC. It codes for CASSEGGTSRNEQFF. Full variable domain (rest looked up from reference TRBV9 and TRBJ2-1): DSGVTQTPKHLITATGQRVTLRCSPRSGDLSVYWYQQSLDQGLQFLIQYYNGEERAKGNILERFSAQQFPDLHSELNLSSLELGDSALYFCASSEGGTSRNEQFFGPGTRLTVL.

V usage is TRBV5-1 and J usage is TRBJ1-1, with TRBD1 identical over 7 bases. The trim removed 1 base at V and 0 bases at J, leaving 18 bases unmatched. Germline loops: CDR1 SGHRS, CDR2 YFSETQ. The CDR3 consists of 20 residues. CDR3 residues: CASSLTAQGVIGVVNTEAFF. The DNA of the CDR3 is TGCGCCAGCAGCTTGACGGCTCAGGGGGTAATCGGAGTGGTGAACACTGAAGCTTTCTTT.

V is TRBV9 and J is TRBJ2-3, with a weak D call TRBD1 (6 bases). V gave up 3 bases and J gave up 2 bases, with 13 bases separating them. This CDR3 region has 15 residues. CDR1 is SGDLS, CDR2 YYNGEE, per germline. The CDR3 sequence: CASSGRTALTDTQYF. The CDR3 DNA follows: TGTGCCAGCAGCGGACGGACAGCACTCACAGATACGCAGTATTTT.

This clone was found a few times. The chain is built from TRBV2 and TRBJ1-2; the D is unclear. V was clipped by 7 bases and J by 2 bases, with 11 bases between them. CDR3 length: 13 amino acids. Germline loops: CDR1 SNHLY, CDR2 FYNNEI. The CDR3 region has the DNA TGTGCCAGCACCACGGAGTCCAACTATGGCTACACCTTC. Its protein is CASTTESNYGYTF.

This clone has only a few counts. CDR3 sequence reads: CASSQVWAGMNTEAFF. The CDR3 DNA reads as TGCGCCAGCAGCCAAGTATGGGCAGGGATGAACACTGAAGCTTTCTTT. This chain links TRBV4-1 with TRBJ1-1; D may be TRBD1 (5 bases). Trimming took off 1 base at V and 0 bases at J, with 12 bases between the two ends. The germline gives CDR1 MGHRA, CDR2 YSYEKL. This CDR3 has 16 residues.

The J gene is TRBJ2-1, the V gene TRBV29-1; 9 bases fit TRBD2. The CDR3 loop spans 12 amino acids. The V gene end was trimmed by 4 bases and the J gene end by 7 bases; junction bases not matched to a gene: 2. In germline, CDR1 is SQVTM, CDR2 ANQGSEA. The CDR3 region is CSVVLAGNEQFF. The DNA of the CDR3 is TGCAGCGTTGTCCTAGCGGGGAATGAGCAGTTCTTC.

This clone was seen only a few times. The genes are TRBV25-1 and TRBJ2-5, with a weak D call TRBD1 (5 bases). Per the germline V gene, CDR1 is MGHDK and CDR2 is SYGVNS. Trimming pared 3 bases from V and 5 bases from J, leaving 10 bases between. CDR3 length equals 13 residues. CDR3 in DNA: TGTGCCAGCAGTGAGCAGGGCAGGGAGACCCAGTACTTC. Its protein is CASSEQGRETQYF.

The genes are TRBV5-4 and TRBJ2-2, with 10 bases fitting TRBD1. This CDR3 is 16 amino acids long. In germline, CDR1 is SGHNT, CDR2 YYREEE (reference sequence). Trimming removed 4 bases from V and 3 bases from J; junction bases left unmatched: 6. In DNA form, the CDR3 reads TGTGCCAGCAGCGGCCCGGGACAGGGGCACACCGGGGAGCTGTTTTTT. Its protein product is CASSGPGQGHTGELFF.

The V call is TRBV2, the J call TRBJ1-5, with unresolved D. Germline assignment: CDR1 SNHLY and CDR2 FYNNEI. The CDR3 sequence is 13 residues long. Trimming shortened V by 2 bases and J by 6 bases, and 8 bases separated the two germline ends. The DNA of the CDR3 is TGTGCCAGCAGTGAATCAGGCCTTCAGCCCCAGCATTTT. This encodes CASSESGLQPQHF. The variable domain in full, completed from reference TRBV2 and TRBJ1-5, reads EPEVTQTPSHQVTQMGQEVILRCVPISNHLYFYWYRQILGQKVEFLVSFYNNEISEKSEIFDDQFSVERPDGSNFTLKIRSTKLEDSAMYFCASSESGLQPQHFGDGTRLSIL.